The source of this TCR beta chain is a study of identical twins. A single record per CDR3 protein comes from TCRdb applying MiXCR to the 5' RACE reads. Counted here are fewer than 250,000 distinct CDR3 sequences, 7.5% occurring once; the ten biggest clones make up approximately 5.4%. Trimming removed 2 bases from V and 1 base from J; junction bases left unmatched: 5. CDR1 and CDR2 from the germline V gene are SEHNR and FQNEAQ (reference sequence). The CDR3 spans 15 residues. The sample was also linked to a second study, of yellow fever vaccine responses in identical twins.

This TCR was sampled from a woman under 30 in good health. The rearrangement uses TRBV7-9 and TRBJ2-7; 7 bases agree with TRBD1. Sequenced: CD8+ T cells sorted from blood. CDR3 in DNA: TGTGCCAGCAGCTTATCCCAGGGGGTTTCCTACGAGCAGTACTTC. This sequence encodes CASSLSQGVSYEQYF.